This TCR beta chain was sequenced in a study of sequential checkpoint blockade in melanoma. The length of the CDR3 is 16 residues. Germline CDR1 and CDR2: SGHDT and YYEEEE. Unmatched junction bases numbered 8, after V lost 1 base and J lost 5 bases. Clones were read by immunoSEQ multiplex PCR, and TCRdb kept only the in-frame ones, dropping some. The repertoire holds around 26,000 clones, with 77% as singletons. This clone was counted a single time. This sample's treatment: randomized to nivolumab then ipilimumab (arm A) or the reverse (arm B). Sorted cells were live CD3+CD8+, lacking CD19 and CD56, from PBMCs.

The rearrangement links TRBV5-6 to TRBJ2-5, with 10 bases matching TRBD2. This receptor was taken from a human donor with melanoma. Sample: CD8+ T cells sorted from blood (inferred from file names), taken from a patient given nivolumab and ipilimumab in sequence. CDR3 nucleotides: TGTGCCAGCAGCTTGAGGCTAGCGGGGGTCTTCGAGACCCAGTACTTC. Protein product: CASSLRLAGVFETQYF.